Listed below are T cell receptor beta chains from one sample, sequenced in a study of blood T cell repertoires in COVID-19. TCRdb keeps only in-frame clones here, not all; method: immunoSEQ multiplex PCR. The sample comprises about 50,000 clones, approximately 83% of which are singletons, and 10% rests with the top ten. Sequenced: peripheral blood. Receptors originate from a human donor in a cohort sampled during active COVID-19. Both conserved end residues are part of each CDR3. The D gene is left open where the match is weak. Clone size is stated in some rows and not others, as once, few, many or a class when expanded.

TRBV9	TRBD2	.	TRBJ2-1	TGTGCCAGCAGCGATCCTTTGACTAGCGGGAGGGCCTACAATGAGCAGTTCTTC	CASSDPLTSGRAYNEQFF
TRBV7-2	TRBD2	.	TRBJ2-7	TGTGCCAGCAGCTTACTAGCGGGAGGAAGCGAGCAGTACTTC	CASSLLAGGSEQYF
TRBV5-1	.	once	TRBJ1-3	TGCGCCAGCAGCTTGGGAGATTCAGGAAACACCATATATTTT	CASSLGDSGNTIYF
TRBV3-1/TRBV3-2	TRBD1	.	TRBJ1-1	TGTGCCAGCAGCTCCCGGACAGGCAGGGACACTGAAGCTTTCTTT	CASSSRTGRDTEAFF
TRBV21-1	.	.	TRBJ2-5	TGTGCCAACACTTCAGTCTACAGGGAAATGGAGACCCAGTACTTC	CANTSVYREMETQYF
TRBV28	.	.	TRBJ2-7	TGTGCCAGCAGTTGGGACAAAACCTACGAGCAGTACTTC	CASSWDKTYEQYF
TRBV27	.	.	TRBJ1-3	TGTGCCAGCAGTGACAACTTCTCTGGAAACACCATATATTTT	CASSDNFSGNTIYF
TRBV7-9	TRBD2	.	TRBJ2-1	TGTGCCAGCAGCCCGACTAGCGGGACAACCCTTAATGAGCAATTCTTC	CASSPTSGTTLNEQFF
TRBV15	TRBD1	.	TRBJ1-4	TGTGCCACCAGCAGACAGGGGGCGCGCCGGGAAAAACTGTTTTTT	CATSRQGARREKLFF
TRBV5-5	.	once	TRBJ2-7	TGTGCCAGCAGCCCGGGCGGGGCCTACGAGCAGTACTTC	CASSPGGAYEQYF
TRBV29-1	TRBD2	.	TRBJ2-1	TGCAGCGTTGATGCTAGCGGGAGCCATGAGCAGTTCTTC	CSVDASGSHEQFF
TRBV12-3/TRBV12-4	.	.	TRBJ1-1	TGTGCCAGCAGCCGGGTCAGGAACACTGAAGCTTTCTTT	CASSRVRNTEAFF
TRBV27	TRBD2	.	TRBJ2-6	TGTGCCAGCAGTTTATCGACGGGGGGCAACGTCCTGACTTTC	CASSLSTGGNVLTF
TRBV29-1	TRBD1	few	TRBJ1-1	TGCAGCGTAGTACAGACAGGGACTGAAGCTTTCTTT	CSVVQTGTEAFF
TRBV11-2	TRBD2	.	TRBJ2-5	TGTGCCAGCAGCTTAGTAACTAGCGGGAGCCGCGAGACCCAGTACTTC	CASSLVTSGSRETQYF
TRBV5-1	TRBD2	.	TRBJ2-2	TGCGCCAGCAGCTCGATGACTAGCGGGGTTACCGGGGAGCTGTTTTTT	CASSSMTSGVTGELFF
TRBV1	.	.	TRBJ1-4	TGCACCAGCAACCCACAAATTCAGGGAGGTGATGAAAAACTGTTTTTT	CTSNPQIQGGDEKLFF
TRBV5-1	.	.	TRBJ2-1	TGCGCCAGCAGCTTTCAGTCCATGGGAGACAACAATGAGCAGTTCTTC	CASSFQSMGDNNEQFF